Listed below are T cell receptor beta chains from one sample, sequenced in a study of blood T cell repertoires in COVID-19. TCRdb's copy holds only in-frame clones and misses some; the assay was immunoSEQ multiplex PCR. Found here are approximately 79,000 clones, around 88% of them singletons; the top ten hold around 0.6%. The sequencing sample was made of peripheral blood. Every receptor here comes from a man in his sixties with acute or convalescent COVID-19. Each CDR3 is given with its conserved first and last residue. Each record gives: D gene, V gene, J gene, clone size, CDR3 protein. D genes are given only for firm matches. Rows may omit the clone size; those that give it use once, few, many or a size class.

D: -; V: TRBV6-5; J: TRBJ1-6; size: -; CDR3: CASSYTGVLEGSPLHF
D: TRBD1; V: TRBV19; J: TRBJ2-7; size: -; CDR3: CASSPRDRGKIQYF
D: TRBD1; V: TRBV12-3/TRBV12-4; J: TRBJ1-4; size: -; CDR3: CASSLSHDRVFF
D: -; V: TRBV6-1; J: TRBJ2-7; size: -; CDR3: CASSEQAEQYF
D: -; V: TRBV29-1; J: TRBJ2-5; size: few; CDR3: CSLGQQETQYF
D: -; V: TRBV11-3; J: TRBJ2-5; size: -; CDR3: CASSLTSGSETQYF
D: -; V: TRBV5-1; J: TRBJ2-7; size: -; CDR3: CASSLAFVRDEQYF
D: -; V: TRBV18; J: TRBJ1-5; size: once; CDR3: CASSPGTLSQPQHF
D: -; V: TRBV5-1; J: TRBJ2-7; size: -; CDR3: CASSRGPSSPYEQYF
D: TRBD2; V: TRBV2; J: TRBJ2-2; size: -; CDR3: CASTLPGLAGRTGELFF
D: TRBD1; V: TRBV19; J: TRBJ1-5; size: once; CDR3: CASSIKGASNQPQHF
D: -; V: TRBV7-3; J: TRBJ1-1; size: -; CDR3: CASSLAPRSTEAFF
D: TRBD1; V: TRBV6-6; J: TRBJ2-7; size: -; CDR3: CASSYSEGQGYEQYF
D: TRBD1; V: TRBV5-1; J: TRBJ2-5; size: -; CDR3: CASSLMGQGSGETQYF
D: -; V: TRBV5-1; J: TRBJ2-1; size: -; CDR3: CASSLGQPLWDEQFF
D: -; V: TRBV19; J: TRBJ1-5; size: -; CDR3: CASSITGNQPQHF
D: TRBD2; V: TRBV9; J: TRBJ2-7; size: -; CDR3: CASRKPSGTLFYEQYF
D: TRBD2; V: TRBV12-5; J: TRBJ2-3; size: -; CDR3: CASGLVSRGRGVDTQYF
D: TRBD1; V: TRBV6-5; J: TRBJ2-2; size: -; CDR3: CASTHRGRGTGELFF
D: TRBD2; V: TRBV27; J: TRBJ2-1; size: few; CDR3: CASSQLAGVGYNEQFF
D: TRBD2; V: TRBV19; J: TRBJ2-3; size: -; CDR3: CASSKLPPRRAGGRSTDTQYF
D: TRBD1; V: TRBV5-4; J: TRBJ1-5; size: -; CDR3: CASSVQGANQPQHF
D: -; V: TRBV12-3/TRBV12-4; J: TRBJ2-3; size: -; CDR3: CASSRADTQYF
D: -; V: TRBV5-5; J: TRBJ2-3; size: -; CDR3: CASSLLTGTDTQYF
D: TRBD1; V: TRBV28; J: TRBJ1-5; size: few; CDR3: CASSQQGELGQPQHF
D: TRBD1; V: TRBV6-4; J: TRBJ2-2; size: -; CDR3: CASSEQTGPTGELFF
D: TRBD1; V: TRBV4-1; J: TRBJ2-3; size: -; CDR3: CASSQEEARTGNDF
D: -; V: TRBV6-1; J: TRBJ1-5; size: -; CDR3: CASSAPGVLGNQPQHF